The T cell receptor beta chain under discussion was sequenced for a study of T cells in Graves' hyperthyroidism and ophthalmopathy. Findings of the study overall: Ophthalmopathy got predicted by the model a median around 6.6 months before its onset.

The source material, RNA transcripts, was used to amplify TCR beta CDR3 regions. The HTBI primer set drove a first-round RT-PCR of the TCR CDR3. TCRdb recomputed calls from the multiplex PCR reads with MiXCR, one row per CDR3 protein. The table has some 770,000 distinct CDR3 sequences, 15% to 20% seen once. Patients with uncontrolled infections, other autoimmune diseases, pregnancy or lactation were excluded. Germline values: CDR1 SQVTM, CDR2 ANQGSEA. After removal of 5 bases from V and 6 bases from J, the junction contained 5 bases not matched to a gene. CDR3 length: 13 residues. As regards this clonotype: Antigen unknown.

The specimen was blood. The sequence derives from a young man with Graves' hyperthyroidism. The chain joins TRBV29-1 to TRBJ1-4, with TRBD1 matching 8 bases. The CDR3 loop is CSVLAGGDEKLFF. CDR3 nucleotides: TGCAGCGTTCTGGCAGGGGGCGATGAAAAACTGTTTTTT. Filled out from reference TRBV29-1 and TRBJ1-4, the complete variable domain reads SAVISQKPSRDICQRGTSLTIQCQVDSQVTMMFWYRQQPGQSLTLIATANQGSEATYESGFVIDKFPISRPNLTFSTLTVSNMSPEDSSIYLCSVLAGGDEKLFFGSGTQLSVL.